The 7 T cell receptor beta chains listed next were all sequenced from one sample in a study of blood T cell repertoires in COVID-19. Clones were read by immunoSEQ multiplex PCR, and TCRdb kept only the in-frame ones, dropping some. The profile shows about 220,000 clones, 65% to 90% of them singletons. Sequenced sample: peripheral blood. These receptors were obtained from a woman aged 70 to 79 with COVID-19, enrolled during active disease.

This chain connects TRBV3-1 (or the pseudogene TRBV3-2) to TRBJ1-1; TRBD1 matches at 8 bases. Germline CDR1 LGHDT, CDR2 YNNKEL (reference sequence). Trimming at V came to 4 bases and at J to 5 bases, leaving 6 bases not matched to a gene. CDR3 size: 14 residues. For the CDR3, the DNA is TGTGCCAGCAGCCTTTGGACAGGGCAAACTGAAGCTTTCTTT. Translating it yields CASSLWTGQTEAFF.

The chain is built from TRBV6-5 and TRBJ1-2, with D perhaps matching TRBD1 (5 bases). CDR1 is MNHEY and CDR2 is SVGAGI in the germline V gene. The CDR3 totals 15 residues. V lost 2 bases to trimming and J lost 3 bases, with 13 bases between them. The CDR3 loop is CASSYVRGDHYGYTF. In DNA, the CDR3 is TGTGCCAGCAGTTACGTCCGGGGGGATCACTATGGCTACACCTTC.

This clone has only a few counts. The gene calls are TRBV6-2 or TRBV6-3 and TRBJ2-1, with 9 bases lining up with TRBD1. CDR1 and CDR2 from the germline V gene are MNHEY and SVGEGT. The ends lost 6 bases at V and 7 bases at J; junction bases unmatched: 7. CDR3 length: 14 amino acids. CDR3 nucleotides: TGTGCCAGCAGCCGACAGGGGGGGAGGAATGAGCAGTTCTTC. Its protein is CASSRQGGRNEQFF.

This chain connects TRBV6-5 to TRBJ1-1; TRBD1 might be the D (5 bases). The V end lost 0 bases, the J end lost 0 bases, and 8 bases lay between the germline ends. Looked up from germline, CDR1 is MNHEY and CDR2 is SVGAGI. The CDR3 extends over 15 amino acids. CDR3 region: CASSYSVTVNTEAFF. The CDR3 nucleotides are TGTGCCAGCAGTTACTCGGTGACAGTGAACACTGAAGCTTTCTTT.

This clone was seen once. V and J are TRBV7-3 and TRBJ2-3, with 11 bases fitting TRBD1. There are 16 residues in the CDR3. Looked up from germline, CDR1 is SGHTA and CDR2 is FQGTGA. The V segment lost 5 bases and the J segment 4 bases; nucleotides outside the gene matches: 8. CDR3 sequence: CASSPDRGLTSDTQYF. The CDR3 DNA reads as TGTGCCAGCAGCCCGGACAGGGGGCTTACCTCAGATACGCAGTATTTT.

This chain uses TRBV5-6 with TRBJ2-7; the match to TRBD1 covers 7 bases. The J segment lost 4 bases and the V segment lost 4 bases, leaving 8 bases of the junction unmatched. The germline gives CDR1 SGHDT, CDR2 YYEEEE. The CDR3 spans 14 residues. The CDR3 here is CASSAPTGWYEQYF. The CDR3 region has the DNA TGTGCCAGCAGCGCCCCGACAGGGTGGTACGAGCAGTACTTC. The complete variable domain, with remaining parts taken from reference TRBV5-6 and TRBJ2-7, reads DAGVTQSPTHLIKTRGQQVTLRCSPKSGHDTVSWYQQALGQGPQFIFQYYEEEERQRGNFPDRFSGHQFPNYSSELNVNALLLGDSALYLCASSAPTGWYEQYFGPGTRLTVT.

The CDR3 sequence: CASSFRVAGATDTQYF. CDR3 bases: TGTGCCAGCAGTTTTCGGGTAGCGGGAGCTACAGATACGCAGTATTTT. The chain couples TRBV27 to TRBJ2-3, with TRBD2 identical over 9 bases. With 3 bases clipped from V and 3 bases from J, the junction kept 7 bases outside the gene matches. This CDR3 contains 16 residues. From germline, CDR1 is MNHEY and CDR2 SMNVEV (reference sequence).